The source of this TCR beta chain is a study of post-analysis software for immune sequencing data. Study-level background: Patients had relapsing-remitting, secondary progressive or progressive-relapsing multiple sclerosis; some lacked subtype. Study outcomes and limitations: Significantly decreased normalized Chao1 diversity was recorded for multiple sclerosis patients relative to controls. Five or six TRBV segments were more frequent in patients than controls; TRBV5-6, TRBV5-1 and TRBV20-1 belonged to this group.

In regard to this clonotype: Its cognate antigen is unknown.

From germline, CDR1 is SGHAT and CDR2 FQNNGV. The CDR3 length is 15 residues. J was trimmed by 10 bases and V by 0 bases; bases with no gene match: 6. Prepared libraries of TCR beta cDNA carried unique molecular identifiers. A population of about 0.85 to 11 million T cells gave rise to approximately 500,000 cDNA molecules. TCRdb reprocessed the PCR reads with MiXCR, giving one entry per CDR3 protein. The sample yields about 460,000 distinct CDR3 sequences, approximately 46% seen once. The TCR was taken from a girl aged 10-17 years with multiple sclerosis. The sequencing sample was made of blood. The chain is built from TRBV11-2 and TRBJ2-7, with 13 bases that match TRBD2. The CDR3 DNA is TGTGCCAGCAGCTTAGATCCCGGACTAGCGGGAGACCAGTACTTC. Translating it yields CASSLDPGLAGDQYF.